This T cell receptor beta chain came from a study of cytomegalovirus exposure and HLA in healthy donors. Overall study: HLA-typed donors contributed 65 million to 95 million unique TCRs, which were held in an early data release. Study-level points and caveats: High sensitivity and specificity were reportedly achieved when the classifier diagnosed cytomegalovirus status. Among the sequence variants, a highly shared cluster was likely an artifact of sequencing.

The CDR3 consists of 17 residues. Trimming stripped 5 bases from V and 7 bases from J, with 23 bases between. The germline gives CDR1 KGHSH, CDR2 LQKENI. PCR primers comprised 60 Vbeta and 13 Jbeta primers. Produced via immunoSEQ multiplex PCR; TCRdb's table is partial and in-frame only. The sample records 93,000 or so clones, roughly 80% being singletons. In regard to this clone: Its antigen remains unidentified.

The chain couples TRBV18 to TRBJ2-2, with D possibly being TRBD2 (6 bases). The sequence came from a man between 45 and 60 years old in good health and CMV-seropositive. Sequencing was performed on PBMCs. The CDR3 nucleotides are TGTGCCAGCTCAGAATCCCGGGACTCGTCTTGGATCGGGGAGCTGTTTTTT. It is translated as CASSESRDSSWIGELFF.